This T cell receptor (beta chain) was identified in a study of CD8+ T cells in alopecia areata. For the study at large: Tofacitinib treatment spanned 6 to 18 months, with 6 months off drug afterward.

The CDR3 runs to 12 residues. Germline CDR1 reads MGHDK; CDR2 reads SYGVNS. V was pared by 4 bases and J by 4 bases, with 7 bases between. This clone appeared a few times. Its antigen remains unknown. Treatment meaning: oral pan-JAK inhibitor, 5-10 mg twice daily. From alopecia areata patients, lesional scalp punch biopsies and peripheral blood were collected. The study's findings and limits: One nonresponder makes the tie between baseline CD8+ expansion and response uncertain. Many expanded lesional clones persisted during tofacitinib (in both scalp and blood).

Sequencing templates came from extracted RNA that was reverse transcribed into cDNA. Clones were sequenced by immunoSEQ multiplex PCR, and TCRdb holds only the in-frame ones, with some missing. The sample comprises about 74,000 clones, approximately 30% of which are singletons, and 15% rests with the top ten. The source is a human donor with alopecia areata. The genes are TRBV25-1 and TRBJ1-2; D is undetermined. This material consisted of CD8+ T cells sorted from blood, taken at week 4, from a patient treated with tofacitinib. Here the CDR3 DNA reads TGTGCCAGCAGTGCAGGTCTCTATGGCTACACCTTC. Translation gives CASSAGLYGYTF.